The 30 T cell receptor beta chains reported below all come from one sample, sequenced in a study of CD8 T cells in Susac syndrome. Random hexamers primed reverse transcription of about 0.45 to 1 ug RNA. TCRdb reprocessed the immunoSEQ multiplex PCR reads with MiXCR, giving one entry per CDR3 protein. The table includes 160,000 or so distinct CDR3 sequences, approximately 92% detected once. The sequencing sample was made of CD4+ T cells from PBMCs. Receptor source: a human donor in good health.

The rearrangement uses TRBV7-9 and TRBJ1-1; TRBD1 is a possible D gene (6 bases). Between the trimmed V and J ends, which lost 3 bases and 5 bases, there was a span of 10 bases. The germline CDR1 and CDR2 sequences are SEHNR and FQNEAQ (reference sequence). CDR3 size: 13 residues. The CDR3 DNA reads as TGTGCCAGCAGCTTCACAGGGACTACTGAAGCTTTCTTT. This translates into CASSFTGTTEAFF.

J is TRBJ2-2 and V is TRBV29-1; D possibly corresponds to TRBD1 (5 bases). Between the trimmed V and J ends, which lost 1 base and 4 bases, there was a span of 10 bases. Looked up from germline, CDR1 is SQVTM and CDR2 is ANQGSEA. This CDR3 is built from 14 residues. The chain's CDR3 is CSVEAQERTGELFF. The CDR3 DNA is TGCAGCGTTGAAGCACAGGAACGCACCGGGGAGCTGTTTTTT.

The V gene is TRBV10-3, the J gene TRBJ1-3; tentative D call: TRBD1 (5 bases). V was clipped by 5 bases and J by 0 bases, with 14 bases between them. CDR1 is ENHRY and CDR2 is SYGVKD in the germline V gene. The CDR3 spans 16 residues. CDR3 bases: TGTGCCATCAGTTCGAAGGCAGGGAACTCTGGAAACACCATATATTTT. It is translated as CAISSKAGNSGNTIYF.

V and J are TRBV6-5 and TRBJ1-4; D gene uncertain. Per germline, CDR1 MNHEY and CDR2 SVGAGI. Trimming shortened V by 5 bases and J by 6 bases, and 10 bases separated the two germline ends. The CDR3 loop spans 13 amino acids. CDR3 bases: TGTGCCAGCAGTACCCTAGGGTATGAAAAACTGTTTTTT. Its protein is CASSTLGYEKLFF.

The CDR3 is CASTRTSSNTGELFF. The DNA of the CDR3 is TGTGCCAGCACCCGGACCTCTTCGAACACCGGGGAGCTGTTTTTT. V gene TRBV12-3 or TRBV12-4 combines with J gene TRBJ2-2; D is ambiguous. The CDR3 loop spans 15 amino acids. With 7 bases removed from V and 0 bases from J, the gap between germline ends came to 12 bases.

CDR3 loop: CASSIKLAGGFSYEQYF. The CDR3, as DNA: TGTGCCAGTAGTATAAAGCTAGCGGGGGGCTTCTCCTACGAGCAGTACTTC. The J gene is TRBJ2-7, the V gene TRBV19; 11 bases map to TRBD2. J gave up 0 bases and V 2 bases, and 6 bases lay outside the gene matches. The CDR3 has 17 residues. Germline V lookup: CDR1 LNHDA, CDR2 SQIVND (reference sequence).

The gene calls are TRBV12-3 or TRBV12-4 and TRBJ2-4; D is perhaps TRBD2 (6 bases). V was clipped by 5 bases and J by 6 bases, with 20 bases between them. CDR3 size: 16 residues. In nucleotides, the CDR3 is TGTGCCAGCAGTCGCTTATCCTGGGGGGTCGGAAACATTCAGTACTTC. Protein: CASSRLSWGVGNIQYF.

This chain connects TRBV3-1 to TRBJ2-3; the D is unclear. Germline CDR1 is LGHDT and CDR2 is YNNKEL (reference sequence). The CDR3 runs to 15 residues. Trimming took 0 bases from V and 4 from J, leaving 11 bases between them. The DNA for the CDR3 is TGTGCCAGCAGCCAAGAACTCCTTCTGGCAGATACGCAGTATTTT. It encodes CASSQELLLADTQYF.

The CDR3 bases are TGTGCCAGCAGCTTACTCACATCGTACGAGCAGTACTTC. Amino acids: CASSLLTSYEQYF. The chain links TRBV11-2 to TRBJ2-7; D unresolved. V was pared by 2 bases and J by 4 bases, with 9 bases between. This CDR3 comprises 13 residues. Germline V CDR1 and CDR2: SGHAT, FQNNGV. The entire variable domain, with the rest obtained from reference TRBV11-2 and TRBJ2-7, is as follows: EAGVAQSPRYKIIEKRQSVAFWCNPISGHATLYWYQQILGQGPKLLIQFQNNGVVDDSQLPKDRFSAERLKGVDSTLKIQPAKLEDSAVYLCASSLLTSYEQYFGPGTRLTVT.

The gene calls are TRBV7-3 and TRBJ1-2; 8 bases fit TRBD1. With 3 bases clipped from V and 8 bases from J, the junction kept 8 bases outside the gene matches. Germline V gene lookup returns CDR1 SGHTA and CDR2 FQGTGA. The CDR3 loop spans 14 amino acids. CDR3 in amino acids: CASSFGQGKDGYTF. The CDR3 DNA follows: TGTGCCAGCAGCTTCGGACAGGGAAAGGACGGCTACACCTTC.

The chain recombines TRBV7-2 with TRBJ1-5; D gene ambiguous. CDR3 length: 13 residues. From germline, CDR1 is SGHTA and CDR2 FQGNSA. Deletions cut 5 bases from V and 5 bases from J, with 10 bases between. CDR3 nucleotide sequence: TGTGCCAGCAGCCAAAGGATCGATCAGCCCCAGCATTTT. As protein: CASSQRIDQPQHF.

CDR3 loop: CASSLRQVDGYTF. CDR3 DNA sequence: TGTGCCAGCAGCTTACGACAGGTGGATGGCTACACCTTC. The chain recombines TRBV13 with TRBJ1-2, with D possibly being TRBD1 (6 bases). V was cut by 2 bases and J by 6 bases, with 10 bases left in between. The CDR3 consists of 13 residues. CDR1 is PRHDT and CDR2 is FYEKMQ in the germline V gene (reference sequence).

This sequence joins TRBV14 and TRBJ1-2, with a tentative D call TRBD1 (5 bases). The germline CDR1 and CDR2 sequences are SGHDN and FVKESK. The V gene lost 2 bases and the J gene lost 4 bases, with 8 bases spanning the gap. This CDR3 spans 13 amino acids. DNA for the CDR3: TGTGCCAGCAGCCAAAATCAGGGCTATGGCTACACCTTC. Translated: CASSQNQGYGYTF.

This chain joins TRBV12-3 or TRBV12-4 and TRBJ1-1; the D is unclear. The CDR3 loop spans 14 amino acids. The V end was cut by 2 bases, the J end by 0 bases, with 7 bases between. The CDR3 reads CASSLWDMNTEAFF. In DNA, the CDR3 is TGTGCCAGCAGTTTATGGGATATGAACACTGAAGCTTTCTTT.

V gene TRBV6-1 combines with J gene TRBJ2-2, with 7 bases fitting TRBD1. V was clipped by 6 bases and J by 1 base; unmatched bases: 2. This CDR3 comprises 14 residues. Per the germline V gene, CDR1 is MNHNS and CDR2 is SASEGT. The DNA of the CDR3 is TGTGCCAGCAGGTGGGACAGGAACACCGGGGAGCTGTTTTTT. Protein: CASRWDRNTGELFF.

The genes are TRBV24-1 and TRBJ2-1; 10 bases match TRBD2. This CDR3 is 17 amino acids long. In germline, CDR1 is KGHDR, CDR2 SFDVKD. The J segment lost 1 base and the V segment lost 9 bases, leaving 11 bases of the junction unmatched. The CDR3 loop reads CATESTPSGGSYNEQFF. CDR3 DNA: TGTGCCACCGAGTCTACCCCTAGCGGGGGTTCCTACAATGAGCAGTTCTTC.

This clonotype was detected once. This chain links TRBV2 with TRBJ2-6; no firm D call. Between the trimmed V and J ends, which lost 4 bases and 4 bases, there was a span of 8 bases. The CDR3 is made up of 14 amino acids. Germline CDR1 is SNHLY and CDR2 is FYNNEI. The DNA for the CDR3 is TGTGCCAGCAGTGGGGTGTCAGGGGCCAACGTCCTGACTTTC. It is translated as CASSGVSGANVLTF.

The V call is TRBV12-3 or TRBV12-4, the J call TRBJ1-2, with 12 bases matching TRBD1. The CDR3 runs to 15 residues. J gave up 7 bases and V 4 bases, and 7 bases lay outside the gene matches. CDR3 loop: CASSSQGQGAFGYTF. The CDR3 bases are TGTGCCAGCAGTTCGCAGGGACAGGGGGCTTTTGGCTACACCTTC.

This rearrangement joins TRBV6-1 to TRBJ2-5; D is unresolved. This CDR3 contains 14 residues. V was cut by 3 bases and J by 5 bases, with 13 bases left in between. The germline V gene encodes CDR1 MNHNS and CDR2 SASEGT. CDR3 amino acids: CASSDFGDRETQYF. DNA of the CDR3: TGTGCCAGCAGTGATTTTGGGGATAGGGAGACCCAGTACTTC.

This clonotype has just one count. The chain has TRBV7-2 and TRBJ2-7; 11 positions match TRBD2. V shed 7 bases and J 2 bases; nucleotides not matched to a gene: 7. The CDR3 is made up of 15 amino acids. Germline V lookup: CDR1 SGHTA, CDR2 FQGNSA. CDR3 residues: CASTPSSGGTYEQYF. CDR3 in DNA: TGTGCCAGCACCCCCTCTAGCGGGGGGACCTACGAGCAGTACTTC.

CDR3 nucleotide sequence: TGTGCCAGCACAATGAACGCTGGACAGGGGGGAGAGACCCAGTACTTC. This codes for CASTMNAGQGGETQYF. V and J are TRBV6-1 and TRBJ2-5; 10 bases agree with TRBD1. The CDR3 runs 16 residues. Germline CDR1 and CDR2: MNHNS and SASEGT. Trimming took 7 bases from V and 4 from J; bases not matched to a gene: 12.

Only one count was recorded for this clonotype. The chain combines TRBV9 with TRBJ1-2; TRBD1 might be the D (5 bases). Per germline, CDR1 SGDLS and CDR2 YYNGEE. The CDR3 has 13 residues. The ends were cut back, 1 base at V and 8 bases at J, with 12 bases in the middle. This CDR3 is CASSVRQGRGYTF. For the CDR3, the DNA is TGTGCCAGCAGCGTAAGGCAGGGTCGAGGCTACACCTTC.

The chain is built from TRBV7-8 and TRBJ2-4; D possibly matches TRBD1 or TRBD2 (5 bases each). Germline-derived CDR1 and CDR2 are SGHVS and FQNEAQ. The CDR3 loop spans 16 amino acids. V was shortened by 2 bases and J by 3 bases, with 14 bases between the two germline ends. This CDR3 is CASSLIVRGNKNIQYF. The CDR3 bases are TGTGCCAGCAGCTTAATAGTTCGGGGCAACAAAAACATTCAGTACTTC.

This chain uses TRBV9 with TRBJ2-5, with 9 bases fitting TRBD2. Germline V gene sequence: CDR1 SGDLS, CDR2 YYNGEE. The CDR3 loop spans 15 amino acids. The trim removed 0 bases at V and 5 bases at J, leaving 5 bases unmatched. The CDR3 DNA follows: TGTGCCAGCAGCGTAGGCGGGGGGGCGGTGGAGACCCAGTACTTC. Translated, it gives CASSVGGGAVETQYF. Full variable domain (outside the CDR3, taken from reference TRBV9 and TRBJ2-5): DSGVTQTPKHLITATGQRVTLRCSPRSGDLSVYWYQQSLDQGLQFLIQYYNGEERAKGNILERFSAQQFPDLHSELNLSSLELGDSALYFCASSVGGGAVETQYFGPGTRLLVL.

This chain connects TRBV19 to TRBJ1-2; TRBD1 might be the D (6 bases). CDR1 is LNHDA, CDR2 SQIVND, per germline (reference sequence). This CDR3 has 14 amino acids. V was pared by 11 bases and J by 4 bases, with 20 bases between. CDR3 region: CASMESGGAYGYTF. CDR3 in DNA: TGTGCCTCAATGGAGTCCGGGGGCGCCTATGGCTACACCTTC.

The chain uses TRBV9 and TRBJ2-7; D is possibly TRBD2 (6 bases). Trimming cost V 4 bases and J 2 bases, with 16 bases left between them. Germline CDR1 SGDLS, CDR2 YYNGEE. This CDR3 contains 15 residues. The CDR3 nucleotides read TGTGCCAGCAGCTCCCAAGCCGGGGGACCCTACGAGCAGTACTTC. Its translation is CASSSQAGGPYEQYF.

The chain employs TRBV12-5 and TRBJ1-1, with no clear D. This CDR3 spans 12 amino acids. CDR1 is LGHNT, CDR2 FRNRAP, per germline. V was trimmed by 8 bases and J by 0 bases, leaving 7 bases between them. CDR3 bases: TGTGCTAGTACGAGGATGAACACTGAAGCTTTCTTT. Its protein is CASTRMNTEAFF.

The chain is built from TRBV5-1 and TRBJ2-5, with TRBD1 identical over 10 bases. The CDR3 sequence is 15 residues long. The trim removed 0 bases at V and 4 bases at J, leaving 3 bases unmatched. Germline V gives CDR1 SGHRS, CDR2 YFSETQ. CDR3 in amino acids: CASSLVGTGAETQYF. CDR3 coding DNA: TGCGCCAGCAGCTTGGTAGGGACAGGGGCAGAGACCCAGTACTTC.

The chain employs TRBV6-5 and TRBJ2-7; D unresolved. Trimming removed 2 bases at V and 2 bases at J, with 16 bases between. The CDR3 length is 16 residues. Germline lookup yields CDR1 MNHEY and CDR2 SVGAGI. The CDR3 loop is CASSYRPVESPYEQYF. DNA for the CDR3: TGTGCCAGCAGTTACCGCCCCGTGGAGTCTCCCTACGAGCAGTACTTC.

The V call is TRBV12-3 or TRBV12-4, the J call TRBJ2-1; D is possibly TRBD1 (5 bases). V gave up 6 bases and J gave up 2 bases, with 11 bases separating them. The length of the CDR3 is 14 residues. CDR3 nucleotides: TGTGCCAGCAGACGTACAGGTCCCTACAATGAGCAGTTCTTC. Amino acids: CASRRTGPYNEQFF.